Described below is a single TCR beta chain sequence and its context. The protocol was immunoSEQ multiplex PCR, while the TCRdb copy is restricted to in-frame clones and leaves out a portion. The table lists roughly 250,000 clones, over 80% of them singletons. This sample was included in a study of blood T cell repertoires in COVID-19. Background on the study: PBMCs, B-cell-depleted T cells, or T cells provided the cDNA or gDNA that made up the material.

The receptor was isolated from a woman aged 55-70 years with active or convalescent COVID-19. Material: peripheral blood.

The CDR3 loop reads CASSLAVNTEAFF. The CDR3 DNA follows: TGTGCCAGCAGCCTAGCTGTGAACACTGAAGCTTTCTTT. The chain combines TRBV11-2 with TRBJ1-1; D not certain. CDR1 and CDR2 (germline): SGHAT, FQNNGV. V lost 5 bases, J lost 0 bases, and 7 bases lay in between. This CDR3 comprises 13 residues.